A selection of T cell receptor beta chains follows, all from one sample in a study of Graves' ophthalmopathy and Graves' hyperthyroidism. Using its own MiXCR run on the multiplex PCR reads, TCRdb lists one record per CDR3 protein. Of some 410,000 distinct CDR3 sequences in the sample, about 21% are singletons; the top ten hold around 3.2%. Sequenced material: peripheral blood. Receptor source: a woman younger than 30 with stable Graves' hyperthyroidism. Both conserved end residues are part of each CDR3. The D gene is left open where the match is weak. The listing skips clone size in some rows; elsewhere it reads once, few, many or a size class.

size | J | D | V | DNA | CDR3
many | TRBJ2-7 | TRBD2 | TRBV12-3/TRBV12-4 | TGTGCCAGCAGCCCCGGGGCGGGAGGCTACGAGCAGTACTTC | CASSPGAGGYEQYF
many | TRBJ1-5 | NA | TRBV19 | TGTGCCAGTCGAGCAGGGTTCAGCAATCAGCCCCAGCATTTT | CASRAGFSNQPQHF
many | TRBJ2-4 | TRBD2 | TRBV6-5 | TGTGCCAGCAGTTCCGGGACTAGCTCATTCGCCAAAAACATTAAGTACTTC | CASSSGTSSFAKNIKYF
NA | TRBJ1-2 | NA | TRBV7-8 | TGTGCCAGCAGCCTAGAGGCCCTTAACTATGGCTACACCTTC | CASSLEALNYGYTF
NA | TRBJ1-1 | NA | TRBV6-1 | TGTGCCAGCAGTCCAGGGGATCTGAACACTGAAGCTTTCTTT | CASSPGDLNTEAFF
many | TRBJ1-1 | NA | TRBV20-1 | TGCAGTGCTCGACAGAGGGCCGACACTGAAGCTTTCTTT | CSARQRADTEAFF
NA | TRBJ1-2 | TRBD1 | TRBV29-1 | TGCAGCGCCTTCCCGGGGACAGGTGATGGCTACACCTTC | CSAFPGTGDGYTF
many | TRBJ2-2 | NA | TRBV20-1 | TGCAGTGCTCCTAACACCGGGGAGCTGTTTTTT | CSAPNTGELFF
NA | TRBJ2-7 | NA | TRBV7-3 | TGTGCCAGCCCGATATCGTCCTACGATCAGTACTTC | CASPISSYDQYF
NA | TRBJ1-2 | NA | TRBV28 | TGTGCCAGCAGTCTATGGGACCTTACTTGGGGAGGCTACACCTTC | CASSLWDLTWGGYTF
many | TRBJ2-2 | NA | TRBV6-1 | TGTGCCAGCAGTATCTCCAGGGGAACCGGGGAGCTGTTTTTT | CASSISRGTGELFF
NA | TRBJ2-5 | NA | TRBV29-1 | TGCAGCGTTGGAGGGGGTGTAGGGGAGACCCAGTACTTC | CSVGGGVGETQYF
many | TRBJ1-6 | NA | TRBV20-1 | TGCAGTGCTAGAGATACCCTCAGCTATAATTCACCCCTCCACTTT | CSARDTLSYNSPLHF
many | TRBJ1-5 | NA | TRBV28 | TGTGCCAGCAGTCACCTTTGGGTGCAGAATAGCAATCAGCCCCAGCATTTT | CASSHLWVQNSNQPQHF
many | TRBJ2-7 | TRBD1 | TRBV9 | TGTGCCAGCAGCGTAGAAGCAGGGGGCTACTACGAGCAGTACTTC | CASSVEAGGYYEQYF
many | TRBJ1-2 | NA | TRBV19 | TGTGCCAGTAGTATTGGGCACTTGAACTATGGCTACACCTTC | CASSIGHLNYGYTF
NA | TRBJ1-2 | TRBD1 | TRBV6-1 | TGTGCCAGCAGTGTGGGGACAGGGGGCGCCGCTAACTATGGCTACACCTTC | CASSVGTGGAANYGYTF
many | TRBJ2-7 | NA | TRBV28 | TGTGCCAGCAGGAACACAGGATTCTACGAGCAGTACTTC | CASRNTGFYEQYF
many | TRBJ2-2 | NA | TRBV6-5 | TGTGCCAGCAGTCTTGGGCGGGACTTCCGAGGGGGGGAGCTGTTTTTT | CASSLGRDFRGGELFF
NA | TRBJ2-2 | TRBD2 | TRBV9 | TGTGCCAGCAGCTCCCCGACTAGCGGGGGTACCAACACCGGGGAGCTGTTTTTT | CASSSPTSGGTNTGELFF
many | TRBJ1-2 | NA | TRBV6-5 | TGTGCCAGCAGTTACTATGGGGTCCCCTCCTATGGCTACACCTTC | CASSYYGVPSYGYTF
NA | TRBJ1-1 | NA | TRBV4-2 | TGTGCCAGCAGCCAGGGGGTGTCAGCTTTCTTT | CASSQGVSAFF
many | TRBJ2-7 | NA | TRBV20-1 | TGCAGTGCTAGAGCGGACATTACCTACGAGCAGTACTTC | CSARADITYEQYF
many | TRBJ2-6 | NA | TRBV12-3/TRBV12-4 | TGTGCCAGCAGTACCCCGGGACGGACCATCTCTGGGGCCAACGTCCTGACTTTC | CASSTPGRTISGANVLTF
many | TRBJ2-5 | NA | TRBV6-1 | TGTGCCAGCAGTGAAGAAGCCGGGACTGGGGGAGAGACCCAGTACTTC | CASSEEAGTGGETQYF
NA | TRBJ1-5 | NA | TRBV6-2/TRBV6-3 | TGTGCCAGCAGCTATCTAAGGGGTAGCAATCAGCCCCAGCATTTT | CASSYLRGSNQPQHF
many | TRBJ2-4 | NA | TRBV5-4 | TGTGCCAGCAGCTTGGTGGACGGACAAAACATTCAGTACTTC | CASSLVDGQNIQYF
many | TRBJ2-7 | NA | TRBV20-1 | TGCAGTCCTCTCGTAGGGGGAGGGAACGAGCAGTACTTC | CSPLVGGGNEQYF
NA | TRBJ2-5 | NA | TRBV11-3 | TGTGCCAGCAGCTTACTGGGGGCGGAGCAAGAGACCCAGTACTTC | CASSLLGAEQETQYF
many | TRBJ1-1 | TRBD1 | TRBV7-8 | TGTGCCAGCAGCCCCAGGGGGAGGGACACTGAAGCTTTCTTT | CASSPRGRDTEAFF
many | TRBJ2-5 | TRBD2 | TRBV5-5 | TGTGCCAGCAGCGGGCTCGCGGGAGCCCAGGAGACCCAGTACTTC | CASSGLAGAQETQYF
many | TRBJ2-7 | TRBD2 | TRBV12-3/TRBV12-4 | TGTGCCAGCAGTTCCCCCCATAGCGGGAAGGACCGCGAGCAGTACTTC | CASSSPHSGKDREQYF
NA | TRBJ2-7 | NA | TRBV29-1 | TGCAGCTTCCGACATACGGGGGCCCACGAGCAGTACTTC | CSFRHTGAHEQYF
few | TRBJ1-1 | TRBD1 | TRBV9 | TGTGCCAGCAGCTTCGGGACAGGGTTAGTAGAGACTGAAGCTTTCTTT | CASSFGTGLVETEAFF
many | TRBJ1-5 | NA | TRBV5-1 | TGCGCCAGCAGCGGAGGAGGGGATCAGCCCCAGCATTTT | CASSGGGDQPQHF
many | TRBJ1-1 | NA | TRBV10-2 | TGCGCCAGCAGTGAGCCTAAGGCCATGAACACTGAAGCTTTCTTT | CASSEPKAMNTEAFF
NA | TRBJ2-7 | TRBD1 | TRBV11-2 | TGTGCCAGCAGCTTAGGTCAGGGGGCTGTAGGGTACGAGCAGTACTTC | CASSLGQGAVGYEQYF
NA | TRBJ2-2 | NA | TRBV12-3/TRBV12-4 | TGTGCCAGCAGTTTCATCGGGTCCGCCACGAACACCGGGGAGCTGTTTTTT | CASSFIGSATNTGELFF